One and the same sample provided the 25 T cell receptor beta chains below, sequenced in a study of T-cell memory formation after mild COVID-19. TCRdb re-called the 5' RACE reads with MiXCR, one entry per CDR3 protein. This table holds under 150,000 distinct CDR3 sequences, 15% to 20% found once. Sequenced input: PBMCs or a T cell subset sorted from them (not recorded which). All receptors come from an adult woman who had mild COVID-19 (a few samples of this study predate the infection). Cell type and time point are not known.

This clonotype was counted a few times. V is TRBV5-6 and J is TRBJ1-5; D not certain. Germline CDR1 and CDR2: SGHDT and YYEEEE. The germline V and J ends were trimmed by 0 bases and 0 bases, with 16 bases remaining between them. This CDR3 comprises 18 residues. The CDR3 nucleotides are TGTGCCAGCAGCTTGGCAAGAGGCCTCCTTATTAGCAATCAGCCCCAGCATTTT. This encodes CASSLARGLLISNQPQHF. Supplemented by reference TRBV5-6 and TRBJ1-5, the full variable domain reads DAGVTQSPTHLIKTRGQQVTLRCSPKSGHDTVSWYQQALGQGPQFIFQYYEEEERQRGNFPDRFSGHQFPNYSSELNVNALLLGDSALYLCASSLARGLLISNQPQHFGDGTRLSIL.

The V call is TRBV11-2, the J call TRBJ2-7; 7 bases line up with TRBD2. The CDR3 has 13 residues. Germline trimming cut 5 bases from V and 7 bases from J; bases unmatched to any gene: 8. Germline CDR1 reads SGHAT; CDR2 reads FQNNGV. The CDR3, as DNA: TGTGCCAGCAGCCCTAGCGGTTCCTGGGAGCAGTACTTC. Translation gives CASSPSGSWEQYF.

This clonotype has a handful of counts. The rearrangement joins TRBV10-3 to TRBJ2-7, with unresolved D. CDR1 is ENHRY, CDR2 SYGVKD, per germline. V was cut by 3 bases and J by 0 bases, with 9 bases left in between. The CDR3 contains 14 residues. The DNA of the CDR3 is TGTGCCATCAGTGATCCCGAAAACTCCTACGAGCAGTACTTC. Translating gives CAISDPENSYEQYF.

The rearrangement links TRBV7-9 to TRBJ1-6; no reliable D call. This CDR3 contains 14 residues. Germline CDR1 reads SEHNR; CDR2 reads FQNEAQ (reference sequence). V lost 1 base to trimming and J lost 4 bases, with 5 bases between them. The CDR3 reads CASSLDQYNSPLHF. In nucleotides, the CDR3 is TGTGCCAGCAGCTTAGATCAGTATAATTCACCCCTCCACTTT.

This clonotype has more than one count but fewer than ten. The V call is TRBV7-7, the J call TRBJ2-1; D is uncertain. The germline V gene encodes CDR1 SSHAT and CDR2 FNYEAQ (reference sequence). V gave up 0 bases and J gave up 8 bases, with 8 bases separating them. The CDR3 extends over 13 amino acids. DNA for the CDR3: TGTGCCAGCAGCTTAGCTGTAACAGATGAGCAGTTCTTC. Amino acids: CASSLAVTDEQFF.

The CDR3, as DNA: TGCAGCGTTAAGGGACAGGGGGCCAGTGAGCAGTACTTC. Translation gives CSVKGQGASEQYF. The V call is TRBV29-1, the J call TRBJ2-7; 12 nucleotides match TRBD1. V shed 5 bases and J 7 bases; nucleotides not matched to a gene: 6. CDR1 and CDR2 from the germline V gene are SQVTM and ANQGSEA. The CDR3 covers 13 residues.

This clonotype was counted at least ten times. The chain combines TRBV3-1 with TRBJ2-3; D unclear. The CDR3 runs to 15 residues. Trimming left V 5 bases short and J 6 bases short, with 18 bases between. Germline V lookup: CDR1 LGHDT, CDR2 YNNKEL (reference sequence). This chain's CDR3 is CASSFAANFGDTQYF. CDR3 nucleotide sequence: TGTGCCAGCAGCTTCGCGGCCAACTTTGGGGATACGCAGTATTTT.

The chain couples TRBV10-3 to TRBJ2-7; D not certain. The V gene's germline CDR1 is ENHRY and CDR2 SYGVKD. This CDR3 comprises 14 residues. The V end lost 0 bases, the J end lost 5 bases, and 11 bases lay between the germline ends. CDR3 sequence reads: CAISESERWNEQYF. The CDR3 nucleotides are TGTGCCATCAGTGAGTCGGAGCGATGGAACGAGCAGTACTTC.

V usage is TRBV5-1 and J usage is TRBJ2-7; maybe TRBD2 (5 bases). Germline V gives CDR1 SGHRS, CDR2 YFSETQ. The ends were cut back, 1 base at V and 4 bases at J, with 15 bases in the middle. The CDR3 has 15 amino acids. The CDR3 loop is CASSLLGDKHYEQYF. The CDR3 nucleotides read TGCGCCAGCAGCTTGTTGGGAGATAAACATTACGAGCAGTACTTC.

This clonotype showed up just a few times. V is TRBV9 and J is TRBJ2-3; 7 bases are shared with TRBD1. Looked up from germline, CDR1 is SGDLS and CDR2 is YYNGEE. The CDR3 is 17 amino acids. Trimming removed 0 bases from V and 2 bases from J; junction bases left unmatched: 9. CDR3 nucleotide sequence: TGTGCCAGCAGCGTAGATGAGTCAGGGGGACCCACAGATACGCAGTATTTT. Protein sequence: CASSVDESGGPTDTQYF.

This clonotype was found many times. The rearrangement links TRBV6-2 or TRBV6-3 to TRBJ2-7, with 10 bases fitting TRBD1. Losses at the gene ends were 6 bases for V and 1 base for J; bases not matched to a gene: 6. This CDR3 is 15 amino acids long. CDR1 and CDR2 from the germline V gene are MNHEY and SVGEGT. CDR3 loop: CASRKPGQGSYEQYF. The CDR3 DNA reads as TGTGCCAGCAGAAAACCGGGACAGGGGTCCTACGAGCAGTACTTC.

In its sample, this clonotype was seen a few times. The chain uses TRBV7-3 and TRBJ2-6; D unresolved. The V and J ends lost 3 bases and 1 base respectively, with 13 bases between them. The germline CDR1 and CDR2 sequences are SGHTA and FQGTGA. The CDR3 totals 17 residues. CDR3 amino acids: CASSLNSPASGANVLTF. The CDR3 DNA sequence: TGTGCCAGCAGCTTGAACTCCCCAGCATCTGGGGCCAACGTCCTGACTTTC.

This clonotype was seen more than once but under ten times. J is TRBJ2-1 and V is TRBV3-1, with D perhaps TRBD2 (6 bases). Trimming cost V 7 bases and J 7 bases, with 14 bases left between them. From germline, CDR1 is LGHDT and CDR2 YNNKEL (reference sequence). The CDR3 has 13 residues. The CDR3 DNA follows: TGTGCCAGCATGAATAGCGGTGGAAATGAGCAGTTCTTC. This codes for CASMNSGGNEQFF.

The chain combines TRBV7-9 with TRBJ2-1, with TRBD2 identical over 15 bases. CDR1 SEHNR and CDR2 FQNEAQ come from the germline V gene (reference sequence). CDR3 length equals 18 residues. The junction had 12 bases not matched to a gene; V was cut back by 5 bases and J by 7 bases. CDR3 nucleotide sequence: TGTGCCAGCAGCCATACGGGACTAGCGGGAGGCGAGCGGAATGAGCAGTTCTTC. Protein: CASSHTGLAGGERNEQFF. Variable domain in full (rest from reference TRBV7-9 and TRBJ2-1): DTGVSQNPRHKITKRGQNVTFRCDPISEHNRLYWYRQTLGQGPEFLTYFQNEAQLEKSRLLSDRFSAERPKGSFSTLEIQRTEQGDSAMYLCASSHTGLAGGERNEQFFGPGTRLTVL.

This chain uses TRBV2 with TRBJ1-5; TRBD1 aligns across 10 bases. This CDR3 has 14 amino acids. Germline-derived CDR1 and CDR2 are SNHLY and FYNNEI. Unmatched junction bases numbered 5, after V lost 6 bases and J lost 6 bases. The CDR3 here is CASRVGQGGQPQHF. CDR3 nucleotides: TGTGCCAGCAGAGTCGGACAGGGGGGTCAGCCCCAGCATTTT.

The CDR3 coding sequence is TGTGCCAGCAGCCACCTGTATAGCAATCAGCCCCAGCATTTT. It translates to CASSHLYSNQPQHF. The chain employs TRBV3-1 and TRBJ1-5; D not resolved. This CDR3 is 14 amino acids long. V gave up 3 bases and J gave up 0 bases, with 6 bases separating them. Germline V lookup: CDR1 LGHDT, CDR2 YNNKEL (reference sequence).

This chain uses TRBV25-1 with TRBJ2-4; a possible D gene is TRBD2 (7 bases). Germline-derived CDR1 and CDR2 are MGHDK and SYGVNS. This CDR3 is 13 amino acids long. Between the trimmed V and J ends, which lost 2 bases and 8 bases, there was a span of 10 bases. The DNA for the CDR3 is TGTGCCAGCAGTGAAGTAGGGGGGGACATTCAGTACTTC. It yields the protein CASSEVGGDIQYF.

This clonotype was seen a few times. This chain connects TRBV3-1 to TRBJ1-6, with D perhaps matching TRBD1 (6 bases). Germline loops: CDR1 LGHDT, CDR2 YNNKEL (reference sequence). Trimming took 4 bases from V and 5 from J, leaving 9 bases between them. The CDR3 contains 14 residues. This chain's CDR3 is CASSLGQNNSPLHF. CDR3 nucleotide sequence: TGTGCCAGCAGCCTCGGACAGAATAATTCACCCCTCCACTTT.

The table lists this clonotype with a few counts. This chain joins TRBV4-3 and TRBJ1-5; D perhaps matches TRBD1 (6 bases). The germline gives CDR1 LGHNA, CDR2 YSLEER. The CDR3 consists of 15 residues. Trimming took 0 bases from V and 5 from J, leaving 11 bases between them. CDR3 sequence reads: CASSQDRGGHQPQHF. CDR3 coding DNA: TGCGCCAGCAGCCAAGATCGCGGGGGCCATCAGCCCCAGCATTTT.

The chain employs TRBV7-9 and TRBJ2-1; 12 bases fit TRBD2. The CDR3 runs 14 residues. V shed 9 bases and J 10 bases; nucleotides not matched to a gene: 10. From germline, CDR1 is SEHNR and CDR2 FQNEAQ (reference sequence). Here the CDR3 reads CASGLAGGPLEQFF. The CDR3 region has the DNA TGTGCCAGTGGGCTAGCGGGAGGGCCTTTGGAGCAGTTCTTC.

The V and J genes are TRBV14 and TRBJ2-5, with a weak D call TRBD1 (6 bases). Looked up from germline, CDR1 is SGHDN and CDR2 is FVKESK. Trimming took off 1 base at V and 4 bases at J, with 13 bases between the two ends. This CDR3 has 15 residues. In nucleotides, the CDR3 is TGTGCCAGCAGCCAAGGGGGGCTCAGAGGAGAGACCCAGTACTTC. This encodes CASSQGGLRGETQYF.

This sequence joins TRBV15 and TRBJ2-7, with D possibly TRBD2 on 6 matching bases. CDR1 and CDR2 (germline): LNHNV, YYDKDF (reference sequence). The CDR3 is 15 residues long. V shed 1 base and J shed 0 bases, with 10 bases lying between them. The CDR3 DNA is TGTGCCACCAGCAGAGGGGGGGTCAGCTCCTACGAGCAGTACTTC. It codes for CATSRGGVSSYEQYF.

This clonotype has just a few counts. The chain carries TRBV20-1 and TRBJ1-1; a weak D match, TRBD1 (5 bases). The germline gives CDR1 DFQATT, CDR2 SNEGSKA (reference sequence). The CDR3 loop spans 12 amino acids. Deletions cut 3 bases from V and 2 bases from J, with 7 bases between. In nucleotides, the CDR3 is TGCAGTGCTAGGCAGGGCAACACTGAAGCTTTCTTT. Translated: CSARQGNTEAFF.

This clonotype has only a few counts. The chain is built from TRBV19 and TRBJ2-7; 7 bases line up with TRBD2. The CDR3 extends over 12 amino acids. Germline V CDR1 and CDR2: LNHDA, SQIVND (reference sequence). The junction had 2 bases not matched to a gene; V was cut back by 3 bases and J by 6 bases. CDR3 bases: TGTGCCAGTAGTATGGGGGGGTCCGAGCAGTACTTC. Amino acid sequence: CASSMGGSEQYF.

The CDR3 DNA reads as TGCGCCAGCAGCGGACAGGGGACGGGGGTGAACACTGAAGCTTTCTTT. The encoded protein is CASSGQGTGVNTEAFF. This chain connects TRBV5-1 to TRBJ1-1; the match to TRBD1 covers 9 bases. The CDR3 is made up of 16 amino acids. Germline values: CDR1 SGHRS, CDR2 YFSETQ. V was clipped by 4 bases and J by 0 bases; unmatched bases: 7.